The 3 T cell receptor beta chains in this list originate from one sample, sequenced in a study of monozygotic twins with inflammatory bowel disease. TCRdb reworked the 5' RACE reads into one entry per CDR3 protein, no DNA. The listing records over 350,000 distinct CDR3 sequences. Sequences were obtained from blood. Receptor source: a human donor with ulcerative colitis or Crohn's disease, or a healthy co-twin of an affected twin (not recorded which).

The chain employs TRBV4-1 and TRBJ2-7; TCRdb picks TRBD2, but there is no DNA to check that call. This CDR3 is built from 18 residues. Germline lookup yields CDR1 MGHRA and CDR2 YSYEKL. CDR3 sequence: CASSQEGGLAGNSYEQYF.

The J gene is TRBJ1-2, the V gene TRBV19; TCRdb's D gene call, TRBD1, goes unchecked for lack of DNA. The CDR3 contains 14 residues. The germline gives CDR1 LNHDA, CDR2 SQIVND (reference sequence). The CDR3 here is CASSIQTGDYGYTF.

The chain carries TRBV5-4 and TRBJ2-3; the TCRdb call, TRBD1, lacks DNA for checking. The CDR3 is 15 residues long. CDR1 is SGHNT, CDR2 YYREEE, per germline (reference sequence). The CDR3 spells CASSFIAGGTDTQYF. Drawing the rest from reference TRBV5-4 and TRBJ2-3, the complete variable domain is ETGVTQSPTHLIKTRGQQVTLRCSSQSGHNTVSWYQQALGQGPQFIFQYYREEENGRGNFPPRFSGLQFPNYSSELNVNALELDDSALYLCASSFIAGGTDTQYFGPGTRLTVL.